This T cell receptor (beta chain) derives from a study of cytomegalovirus exposure and HLA in healthy donors. Study observations and caveats: Segments of the TCR beta V type were, in most cases, productive about 87% or about 30% of the time in an earlier analysis. The classifier was said to identify cytomegalovirus status with high specificity and sensitivity. Per a later analysis, fewer than 20,000 TCR beta sequences showed association with HLA alleles at 0.05 false discovery rate.

Healthy individuals who donated bone marrow served as the donors. There are a few counts of this clone. What it recognizes is unknown. Both 60 Vbeta primers and 13 Jbeta primers went into the PCR. This table comes from immunoSEQ multiplex PCR, and its TCRdb copy is limited to in-frame clones, with some not included. The sample has under 200,000 clones, over 9.5% seen once. The sample taken for sequencing was PBMCs. The receptor was derived from a man aged 45 to 65 in good health and CMV-seropositive.

The CDR3: CASRLDSPRADTQYF. Here the CDR3 DNA reads TGTGCCAGCAGACTGGACAGTCCCCGGGCAGATACGCAGTATTTT. This chain links TRBV6-5 with TRBJ2-3; possible D gene TRBD1, 6 bases. Germline CDR1 reads MNHEY; CDR2 reads SVGAGI. The CDR3 totals 15 residues. Trimming stripped 6 bases from V and 4 bases from J, with 17 bases between.